This record concerns one T cell receptor beta chain sequence. The sample comes from a study of blood T cell repertoires in COVID-19. Produced via immunoSEQ multiplex PCR; TCRdb's table is partial and in-frame only. The sample has about 31,000 clones; 90% to 95% are singletons. V lost 1 base and J 3 bases, leaving 10 bases between the germline ends. The CDR3 covers 16 residues. Germline V gene lookup returns CDR1 SGHTA and CDR2 FQGNSA. The sequence was obtained from a man aged 55-75 years with acute or convalescent COVID-19. The chain couples TRBV7-2 to TRBJ1-6; the D gene is possibly TRBD1 (5 bases). Sequencing input: peripheral blood. The CDR3 sequence is CASSLDAGFYNSPLHF. The CDR3 coding sequence is TGTGCCAGCAGCTTAGATGCAGGGTTCTATAATTCACCCCTCCACTTT.